This entry concerns a single T cell receptor beta chain. Its antigen is currently unknown. Some clones are missing from TCRdb's copy, which holds only in-frame ones; the method was immunoSEQ multiplex PCR. Counted here are about 2 million clones, over 85% occurring once; the ten biggest clones make up more than 0.95%. The sample is drawn from a study of shared clonotypes between healthy human individuals. Study at large: Every donor yielded three CD4 naive, three CD4 memory, two CD8 naive and one CD8 memory plate. Study-level findings and limits: The diversity represented, both genetic and in exposure history, was limited by few donors. Naive subsets usually exceeded memory subsets in estimated richness.

Positively selected for CCR7, the CD45RO-negative cells used as naive CD8 cells excluded terminally differentiated effector memory CD45RA+ cells. The trim removed 3 bases at V and 5 bases at J, leaving 12 bases unmatched. Germline values: CDR1 MNHEY, CDR2 SMNVEV (reference sequence). The CDR3 has 17 residues. The clonotype originates from a man aged 18 to 30 in good health. Source material: naive CD8+ T cells sorted from blood. The chain is built from TRBV27 and TRBJ1-1, with TRBD1 matching 10 bases. CDR3 DNA sequence: TGTGCCAGCAGTTTTGGGGCCGGGACAGGGGTAAGGACTGAAGCTTTCTTT. Residues: CASSFGAGTGVRTEAFF.